This record covers a single T cell receptor (beta chain). The record originates from a study of blood T cell repertoires in COVID-19. The overall study: The United States, Italy and Spain supplied acute and convalescent COVID-19 samples. PBMCs, B-cell-depleted T cells, or T cells were the source of the cDNA or gDNA that made up the material.

In the source study's methods: Reference gene primer amplification gave nucleated cell count estimates. The data were produced by immunoSEQ multiplex PCR, yet TCRdb's version contains in-frame clones alone and is incomplete. Clone size and V and J calls were adopted from that table, with D and trimming inferred from the DNA. Of about 97,000 clones in the sample, 70% to 90% were seen once. The sequencing sample was made of peripheral blood. The sequence was collected from a middle-aged man with active or convalescent COVID-19.

Written as DNA, the CDR3 is TGTGCCAGCAGGATGACACCCAACTATGGCTACACCTTC. It specifies CASRMTPNYGYTF. The gene calls are TRBV28 and TRBJ1-2; D not resolved. The length of the CDR3 is 13 residues. The germline V gene encodes CDR1 MDHEN and CDR2 SYDVKM. The V and J ends lost 6 bases and 2 bases respectively, with 10 bases between them.